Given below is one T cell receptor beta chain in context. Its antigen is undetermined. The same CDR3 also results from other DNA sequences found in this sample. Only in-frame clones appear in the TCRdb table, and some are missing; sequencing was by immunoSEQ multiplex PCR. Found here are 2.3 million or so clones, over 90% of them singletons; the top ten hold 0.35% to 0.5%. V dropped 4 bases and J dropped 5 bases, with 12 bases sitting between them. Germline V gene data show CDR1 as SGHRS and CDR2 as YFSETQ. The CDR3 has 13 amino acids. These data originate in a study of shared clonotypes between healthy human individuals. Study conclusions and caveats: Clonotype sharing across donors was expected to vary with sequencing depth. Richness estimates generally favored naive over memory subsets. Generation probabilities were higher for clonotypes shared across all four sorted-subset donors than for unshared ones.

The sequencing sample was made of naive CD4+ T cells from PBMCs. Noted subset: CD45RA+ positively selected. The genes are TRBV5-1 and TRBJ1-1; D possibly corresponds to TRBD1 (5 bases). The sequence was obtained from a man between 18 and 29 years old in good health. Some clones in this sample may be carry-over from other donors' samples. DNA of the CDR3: TGCGCCAGCAGCAGGGGCGGGAGAACTGAAGCTTTCTTT. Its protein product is CASSRGGRTEAFF.